These T cell receptor beta chains were read from a single sample in a study of blood T cell repertoires in COVID-19. The method was immunoSEQ multiplex PCR; TCRdb's version includes in-frame clones alone and lacks a portion of them. The sample carries 70,000 to 95,000 clones, around 89% recorded once. Material for sequencing was peripheral blood. These TCRs come from a man between 65 and 85 years old with active or convalescent COVID-19. The CDR3 runs from the conserved cysteine through the conserved F or W. A D gene is named only where the DNA matches it firmly. Clone sizes are given selectively: once, few, many, or a class where the clone is expanded.

v_call	clone_size	d_call	j_call	cdr3_nt	cdr3_aa
TRBV27	NA	TRBD1	TRBJ1-2	TGTGCCAGCAGTCTCACCGGGACAGGGTACGGCTACACCTTC	CASSLTGTGYGYTF
TRBV30	NA	NA	TRBJ1-1	TGTGCCTGGACGTTTGGGCACACTGAAGCTTTCTTT	CAWTFGHTEAFF
TRBV19	NA	NA	TRBJ2-5	TGTGCCAGTAGTATGGGGGGGGCAGGTTCGAACCAAGAGACCCAGTACTTC	CASSMGGAGSNQETQYF
TRBV19	NA	TRBD1	TRBJ2-3	TGTGCCAGTACGACAGGGATAGCCACTACAGATACGCAGTATTTT	CASTTGIATTDTQYF
TRBV10-3	NA	TRBD2	TRBJ2-7	TGTGCCATCAGTGGCCGGGAACTAGCGGGAGTGAACGAGCAGTACTTC	CAISGRELAGVNEQYF
TRBV6-2/TRBV6-3	few	NA	TRBJ1-5	TGTGCCAGCAGTTACGTTGGGAGTCAGCCCCAGCATTTT	CASSYVGSQPQHF
TRBV5-6	NA	NA	TRBJ1-5	TGTGCCAGCAGTCGCAGGGTTAACTTGGGGAATCAGCCCCAGCATTTT	CASSRRVNLGNQPQHF
TRBV19	NA	NA	TRBJ2-7	TGTGCCAGTAGTCCAGAGCGGGTCCCCTCCTACGAGCAGTACTTC	CASSPERVPSYEQYF
TRBV6-1	NA	NA	TRBJ2-3	TGTGCCAGCAGTGAAGCGGCCAGGTCTACAGATACGCAGTATTTT	CASSEAARSTDTQYF
TRBV6-6	NA	TRBD1	TRBJ2-1	TGTGCCAGCAGCCCTAGGGACAGGGGCAATGAGCAGTTCTTC	CASSPRDRGNEQFF
TRBV3-1/TRBV3-2	NA	NA	TRBJ2-7	TGTGCCAGCAGCCAAGACGCGGCAGGGCATCTGGAGCAGTACTTC	CASSQDAAGHLEQYF
TRBV5-1	few	TRBD1	TRBJ1-5	TGCGCCAGCAGCCGGGACAGGGGCAGTCAGCCCCAGCATTTT	CASSRDRGSQPQHF